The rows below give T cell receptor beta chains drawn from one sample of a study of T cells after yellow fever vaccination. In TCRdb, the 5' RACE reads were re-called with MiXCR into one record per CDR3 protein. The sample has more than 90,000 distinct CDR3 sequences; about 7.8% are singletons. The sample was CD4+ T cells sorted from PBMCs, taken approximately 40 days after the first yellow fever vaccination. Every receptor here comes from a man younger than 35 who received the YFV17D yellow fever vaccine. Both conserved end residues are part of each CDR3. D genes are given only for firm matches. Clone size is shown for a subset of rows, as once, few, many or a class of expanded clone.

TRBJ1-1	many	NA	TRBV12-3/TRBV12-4	CASTPTAGAAFF	TGTGCCAGCACCCCGACGGCCGGGGCTGCTTTCTTT
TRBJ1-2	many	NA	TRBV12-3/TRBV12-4	CASSKTETNYGYTF	TGTGCCAGCAGCAAGACAGAGACCAACTATGGCTACACCTTC
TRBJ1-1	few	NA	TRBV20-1	CSAPHPGKMNTEAFF	TGCAGTGCACCCCACCCAGGGAAAATGAACACTGAAGCTTTCTTT
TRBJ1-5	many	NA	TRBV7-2	CASSFAVSNQPQHF	TGTGCCAGCAGCTTTGCAGTGAGCAATCAGCCCCAGCATTTT
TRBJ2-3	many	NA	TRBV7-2	CASSLTGARAGDTQYF	TGTGCCAGCAGCTTAACGGGGGCGAGGGCAGGGGATACGCAGTATTTT
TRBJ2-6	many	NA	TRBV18	CASSRDISSGANVLTF	TGTGCCAGCTCGAGGGACATCAGCTCTGGGGCCAACGTCCTGACTTTC
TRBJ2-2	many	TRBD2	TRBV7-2	CASSLGRLAGIGELFF	TGTGCCAGCAGCTTAGGTCGGCTAGCGGGGATTGGGGAGCTGTTTTTT
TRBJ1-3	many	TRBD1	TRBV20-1	CSARRQGARGNTIYF	TGCAGTGCTAGGAGACAGGGGGCGCGGGGAAACACCATATATTTT
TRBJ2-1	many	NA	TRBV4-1	CASTQGGTGRYNEQFF	TGCGCCAGCACCCAAGGGGGGACGGGGCGGTACAATGAGCAGTTCTTC
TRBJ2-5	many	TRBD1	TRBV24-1	CATRPDREWRDAETQYF	TGTGCCACCAGACCGGACAGGGAATGGCGTGACGCGGAGACCCAGTACTTC
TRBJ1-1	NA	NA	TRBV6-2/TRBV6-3	CASSYDTEAFF	TGTGCCAGCAGTTATGACACTGAAGCTTTCTTT
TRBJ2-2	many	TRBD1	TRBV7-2	CASSPRGQPLNGELFF	TGTGCCAGCAGTCCCAGGGGACAGCCCTTAAACGGGGAGCTGTTTTTT
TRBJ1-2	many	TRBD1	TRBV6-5	CASSYSTGAYGYTF	TGTGCCAGCAGTTACTCTACAGGGGCCTATGGCTACACCTTC
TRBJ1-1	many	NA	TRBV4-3	CASSQEHWGEAFF	TGCGCCAGCAGCCAAGAACATTGGGGTGAAGCTTTCTTT
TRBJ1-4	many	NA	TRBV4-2	CASSQDRDSLNEKLFF	TGTGCCAGCAGCCAAGATCGTGACAGTCTTAATGAAAAACTGTTTTTT
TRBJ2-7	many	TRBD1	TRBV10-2	CASSAPGQGAREQYF	TGCGCCAGCAGCGCACCGGGACAGGGGGCGCGGGAGCAGTACTTC
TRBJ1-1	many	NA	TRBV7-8	CASSLRQVLSNTEAFF	TGTGCCAGCAGCTTACGACAGGTTTTATCGAACACTGAAGCTTTCTTT
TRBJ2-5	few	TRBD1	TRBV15	CATSKRTGGAETQYF	TGTGCCACCAGCAAGAGGACAGGGGGCGCAGAGACCCAGTACTTC
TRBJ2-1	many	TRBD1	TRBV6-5	CASSYSSSGGYNEQFF	TGTGCCAGCAGTTACTCGAGTTCAGGGGGTTACAATGAGCAGTTCTTC
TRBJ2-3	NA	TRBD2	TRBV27	CASSVKRGADTQYF	TGTGCCAGCAGTGTCAAGCGGGGGGCAGATACGCAGTATTTT
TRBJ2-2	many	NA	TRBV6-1	CASSERPAVGELFF	TGTGCCAGCAGTGAGCGGCCGGCCGTAGGGGAGCTGTTTTTT
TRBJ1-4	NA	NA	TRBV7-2	CASSFSTGPGEKLFF	TGTGCCAGCAGCTTTTCGACAGGCCCGGGGGAAAAACTGTTTTTT
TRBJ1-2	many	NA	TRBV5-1	CASSLWTENYGYTF	TGCGCCAGCAGCCTGTGGACGGAGAACTATGGCTACACCTTC
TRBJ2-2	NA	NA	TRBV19	CASSILGDPGELFF	TGTGCCAGTAGTATCCTAGGGGATCCCGGGGAGCTGTTTTTT
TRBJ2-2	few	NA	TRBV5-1	CASSLAGYRTGELFF	TGCGCCAGCAGCTTGGCGGGGTATCGCACCGGGGAGCTGTTTTTT
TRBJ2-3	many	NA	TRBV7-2	CASSLEAGGRGADTQYF	TGTGCCAGCAGCTTAGAAGCTGGGGGCCGGGGGGCAGATACGCAGTATTTT
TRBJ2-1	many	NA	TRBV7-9	CASSLRRISYNEQFF	TGTGCCAGCAGCTTAAGGCGGATCTCCTACAATGAGCAGTTCTTC
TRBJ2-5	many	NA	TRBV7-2	CASRLSHPETQYF	TGTGCCAGCAGACTCTCCCACCCGGAGACCCAGTACTTC
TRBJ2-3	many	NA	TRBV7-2	CASSQDPTRANTQYF	TGTGCCAGCAGCCAAGACCCCACCAGAGCAAATACGCAGTATTTT
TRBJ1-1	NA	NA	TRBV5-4	CASSSPTESNTEAFF	TGTGCCAGCAGCTCCCCGACGGAGTCGAACACTGAAGCTTTCTTT
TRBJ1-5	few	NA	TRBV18	CASSISGRKQPQHF	TGTGCCAGCTCAATATCAGGAAGGAAACAGCCCCAGCATTTT
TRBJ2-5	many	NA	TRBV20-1	CSARVGRGETQYF	TGCAGTGCTAGAGTCGGCAGGGGAGAGACCCAGTACTTC